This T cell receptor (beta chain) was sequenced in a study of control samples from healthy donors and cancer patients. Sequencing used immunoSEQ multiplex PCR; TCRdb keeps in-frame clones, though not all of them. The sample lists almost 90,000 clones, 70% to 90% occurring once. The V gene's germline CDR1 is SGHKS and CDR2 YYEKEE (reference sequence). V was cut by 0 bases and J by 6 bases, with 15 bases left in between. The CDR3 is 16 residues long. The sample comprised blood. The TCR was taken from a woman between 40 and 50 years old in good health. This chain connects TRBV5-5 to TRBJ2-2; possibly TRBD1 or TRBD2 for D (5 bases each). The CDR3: CASSLVPIEGSGELFF. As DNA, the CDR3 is TGTGCCAGCAGCTTGGTTCCGATTGAGGGGTCCGGGGAGCTGTTTTTT. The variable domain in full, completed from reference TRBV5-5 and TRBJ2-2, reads DAGVTQSPTHLIKTRGQQVTLRCSPISGHKSVSWYQQVLGQGPQFIFQYYEKEERGRGNFPDRFSARQFPNYSSELNVNALLLGDSALYLCASSLVPIEGSGELFFGEGSRLTVL.